This T cell receptor beta chain was sequenced during a study of identical twins. The study, taken as a whole, reports: Insertions were reduced in abundant cord blood beta clonotypes but not in memory repertoires. Recombination models fit unrelated individuals' TCR alpha sharing but underestimated twins'.

In every case, the donor was a healthy Caucasian. Per the germline V gene, CDR1 is SGHRS and CDR2 is YFSETQ. This CDR3 has 23 residues. V lost 2 bases and J lost 8, with 42 bases in between. cDNA molecules carried unique molecular identifiers, and template switching added a universal primer site. TCRdb passed the 5' RACE reads through MiXCR, listing each CDR3 protein once. The data show 1.5 million to 2 million distinct CDR3 sequences, under 35% seen once. A few counts support this clonotype. Antigen unknown. Material: cord blood. V is TRBV5-1 and J is TRBJ2-3; D is ambiguous. This clonotype was sampled from a newborn girl in good health. CDR3 DNA sequence: TGCGCCAGCAGCTTAGACGCTTGGGTGTCCGCGGCCAACCAACGGGCCCCTTGGGGTACGCAGTATTTT. This encodes CASSLDAWVSAANQRAPWGTQYF. Based on the CDR3 plus reference TRBV5-1 and TRBJ2-3, the full variable domain is KAGVTQTPRYLIKTRGQQVTLSCSPISGHRSVSWYQQTPGQGLQFLFEYFSETQRNKGNFPGRFSGRQFSNSRSEMNVSTLELGDSALYLCASSLDAWVSAANQRAPWGTQYFGPGTRLTVL.